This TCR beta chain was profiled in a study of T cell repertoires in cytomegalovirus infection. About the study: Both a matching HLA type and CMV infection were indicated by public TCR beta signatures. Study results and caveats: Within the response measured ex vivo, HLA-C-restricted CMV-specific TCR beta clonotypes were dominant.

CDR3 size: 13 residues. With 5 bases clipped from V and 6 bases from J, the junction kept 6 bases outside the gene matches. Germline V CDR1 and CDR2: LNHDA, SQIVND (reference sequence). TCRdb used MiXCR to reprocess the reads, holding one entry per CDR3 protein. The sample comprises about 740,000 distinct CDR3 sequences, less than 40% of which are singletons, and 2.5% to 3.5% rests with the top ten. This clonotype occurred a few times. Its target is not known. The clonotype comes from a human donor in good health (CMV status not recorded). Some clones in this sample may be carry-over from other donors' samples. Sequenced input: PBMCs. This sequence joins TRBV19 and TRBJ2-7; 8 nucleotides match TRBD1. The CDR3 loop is CASSLQGVPEQYF. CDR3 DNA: TGTGCCAGTAGTTTACAGGGGGTTCCCGAGCAGTACTTC.